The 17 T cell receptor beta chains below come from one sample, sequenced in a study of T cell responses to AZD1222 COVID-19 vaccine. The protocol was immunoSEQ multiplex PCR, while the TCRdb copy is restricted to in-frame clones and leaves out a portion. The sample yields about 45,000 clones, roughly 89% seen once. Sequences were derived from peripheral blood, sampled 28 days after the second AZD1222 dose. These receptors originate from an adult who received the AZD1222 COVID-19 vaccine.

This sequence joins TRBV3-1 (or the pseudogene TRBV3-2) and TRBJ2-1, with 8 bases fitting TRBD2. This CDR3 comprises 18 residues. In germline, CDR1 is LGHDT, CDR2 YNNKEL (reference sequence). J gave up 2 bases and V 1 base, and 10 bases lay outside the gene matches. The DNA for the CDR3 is TGTGCCAGCAGCCAAGGATCGTCACTAGCGGACCCCTACAATGAGCAGTTCTTC. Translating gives CASSQGSSLADPYNEQFF.

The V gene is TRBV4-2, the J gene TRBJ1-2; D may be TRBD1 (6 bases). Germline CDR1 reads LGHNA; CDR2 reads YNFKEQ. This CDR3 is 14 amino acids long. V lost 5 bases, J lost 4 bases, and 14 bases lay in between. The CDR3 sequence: CASSDTTGFYGYTF. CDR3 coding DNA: TGTGCCAGCAGCGATACTACAGGGTTCTATGGCTACACCTTC.

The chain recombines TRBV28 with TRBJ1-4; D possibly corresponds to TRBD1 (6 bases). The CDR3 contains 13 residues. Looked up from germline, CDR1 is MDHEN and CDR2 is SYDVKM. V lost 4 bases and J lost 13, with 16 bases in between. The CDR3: CASSSRTGPGLFF. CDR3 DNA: TGTGCCAGCAGTTCGAGAACAGGGCCGGGACTGTTTTTT.

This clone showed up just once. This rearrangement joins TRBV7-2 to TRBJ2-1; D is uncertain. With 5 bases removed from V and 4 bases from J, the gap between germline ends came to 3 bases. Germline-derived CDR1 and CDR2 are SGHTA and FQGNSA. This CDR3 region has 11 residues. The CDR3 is CASSPYNEQFF. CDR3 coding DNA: TGTGCCAGCAGCCCATACAATGAGCAGTTCTTC.

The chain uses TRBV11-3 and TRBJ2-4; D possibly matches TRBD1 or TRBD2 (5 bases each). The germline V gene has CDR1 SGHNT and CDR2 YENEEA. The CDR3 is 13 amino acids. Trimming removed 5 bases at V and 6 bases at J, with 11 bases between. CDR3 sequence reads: CASSRDSGNIQYF. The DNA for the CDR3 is TGTGCCAGCAGCCGAGACAGCGGAAACATTCAGTACTTC.

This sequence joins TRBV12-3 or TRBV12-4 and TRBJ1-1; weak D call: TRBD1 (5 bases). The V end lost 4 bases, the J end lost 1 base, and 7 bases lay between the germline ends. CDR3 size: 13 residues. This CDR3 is CASSSTANTEAFF. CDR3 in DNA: TGTGCCAGCAGTTCGACAGCGAACACTGAAGCTTTCTTT.

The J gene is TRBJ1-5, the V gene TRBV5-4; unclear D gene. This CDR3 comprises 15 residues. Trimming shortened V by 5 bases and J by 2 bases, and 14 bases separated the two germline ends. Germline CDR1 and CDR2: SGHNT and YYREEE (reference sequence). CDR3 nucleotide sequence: TGTGCCAGCAGTCAAGATGGGAGGGGCAATCAGCCCCAGCATTTT. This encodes CASSQDGRGNQPQHF.

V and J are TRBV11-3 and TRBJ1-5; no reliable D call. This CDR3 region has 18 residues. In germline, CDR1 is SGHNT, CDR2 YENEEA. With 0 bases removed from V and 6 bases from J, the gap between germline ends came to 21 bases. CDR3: CASSLDVGCEGSGQPQHF. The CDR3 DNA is TGTGCCAGCAGCTTAGATGTTGGGTGTGAGGGTTCGGGTCAGCCCCAGCATTTT.

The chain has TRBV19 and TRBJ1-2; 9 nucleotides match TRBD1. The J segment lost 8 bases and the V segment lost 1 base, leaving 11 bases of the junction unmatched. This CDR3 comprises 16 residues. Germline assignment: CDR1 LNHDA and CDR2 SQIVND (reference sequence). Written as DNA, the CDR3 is TGTGCCAGTAGTATAGTCGGCGGGACAGGGATTTACGGCTACACCTTC. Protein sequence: CASSIVGGTGIYGYTF.

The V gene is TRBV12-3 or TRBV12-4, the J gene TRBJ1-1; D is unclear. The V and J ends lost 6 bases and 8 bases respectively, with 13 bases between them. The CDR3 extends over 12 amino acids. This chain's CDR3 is CASRSRTEEAFF. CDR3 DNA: TGTGCCAGCAGATCCAGAACCGAGGAAGCTTTCTTT.

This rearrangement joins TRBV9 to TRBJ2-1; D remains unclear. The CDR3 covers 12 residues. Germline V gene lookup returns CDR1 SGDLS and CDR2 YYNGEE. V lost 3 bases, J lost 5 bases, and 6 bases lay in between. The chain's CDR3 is CASSEFHNEQFF. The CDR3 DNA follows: TGTGCCAGCAGCGAATTCCACAATGAGCAGTTCTTC.

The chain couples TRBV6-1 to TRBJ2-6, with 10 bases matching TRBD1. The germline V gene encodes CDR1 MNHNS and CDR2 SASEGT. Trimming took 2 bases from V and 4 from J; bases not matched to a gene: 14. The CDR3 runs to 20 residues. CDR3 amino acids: CASSEIVGQGRSGGANVLTF. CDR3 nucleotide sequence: TGTGCCAGCAGTGAAATCGTGGGACAGGGGCGCTCGGGGGGGGCCAACGTCCTGACTTTC.

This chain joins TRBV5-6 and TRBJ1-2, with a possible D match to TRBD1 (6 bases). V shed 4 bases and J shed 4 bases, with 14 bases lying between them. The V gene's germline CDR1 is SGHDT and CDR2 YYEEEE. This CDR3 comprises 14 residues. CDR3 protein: CASSMTGRGYGYTF. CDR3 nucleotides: TGTGCCAGCAGCATGACAGGTCGGGGCTATGGCTACACCTTC.

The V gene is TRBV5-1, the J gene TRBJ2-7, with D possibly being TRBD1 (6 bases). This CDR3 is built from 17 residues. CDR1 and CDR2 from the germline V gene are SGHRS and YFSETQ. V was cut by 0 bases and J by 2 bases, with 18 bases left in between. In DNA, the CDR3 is TGCGCCAGCAGCTTGGCCAGGGCCGGCGGACAGCCCTACGAGCAGTACTTC. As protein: CASSLARAGGQPYEQYF.

CDR3 in amino acids: CASSPDRRERETQYF. As DNA, the CDR3 is TGTGCCAGCTCACCAGACAGGCGGGAGAGGGAGACCCAGTACTTC. The rearrangement joins TRBV18 to TRBJ2-5; D is possibly TRBD2 (7 bases). Deletions cut 2 bases from V and 5 bases from J, with 15 bases between. The CDR3 covers 15 residues. Germline CDR1 is KGHSH and CDR2 is LQKENI. Variable domain in full (rest from reference TRBV18 and TRBJ2-5): NAGVMQNPRHLVRRRGQEARLRCSPMKGHSHVYWYRQLPEEGLKFMVYLQKENIIDESGMPKERFSAEFPKEGPSILRIQQVVRGDSAAYFCASSPDRRERETQYFGPGTRLLVL.

The CDR3 region has the DNA TGTGCCAGTTCGGACAGGGACATCTACAATGAGCAGTTCTTC. Its protein product is CASSDRDIYNEQFF. J is TRBJ2-1 and V is TRBV19; 8 bases are shared with TRBD1. The trim removed 8 bases at V and 3 bases at J, leaving 6 bases unmatched. Germline values: CDR1 LNHDA, CDR2 SQIVND (reference sequence). This CDR3 is built from 14 residues.

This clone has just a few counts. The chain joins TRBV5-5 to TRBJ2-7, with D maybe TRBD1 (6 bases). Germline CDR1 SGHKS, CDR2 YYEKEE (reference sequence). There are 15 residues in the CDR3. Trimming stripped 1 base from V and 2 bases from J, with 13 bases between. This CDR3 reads CASSLTTGVTYEQYF. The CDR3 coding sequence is TGTGCCAGCAGCTTGACGACAGGTGTTACCTACGAGCAGTACTTC.